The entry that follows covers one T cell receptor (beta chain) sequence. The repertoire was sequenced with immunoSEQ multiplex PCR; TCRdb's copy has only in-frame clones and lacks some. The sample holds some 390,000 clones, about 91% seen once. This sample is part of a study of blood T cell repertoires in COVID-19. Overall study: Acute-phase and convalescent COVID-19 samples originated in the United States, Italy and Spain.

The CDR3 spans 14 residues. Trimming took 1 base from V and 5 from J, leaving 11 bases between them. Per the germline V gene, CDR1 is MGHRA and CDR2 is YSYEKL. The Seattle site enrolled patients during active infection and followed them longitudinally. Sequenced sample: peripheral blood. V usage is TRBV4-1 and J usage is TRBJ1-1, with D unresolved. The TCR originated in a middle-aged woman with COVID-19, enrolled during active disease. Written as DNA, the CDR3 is TGCGCCAGCAGCCAAGGCCCCGGCGGGACTGAAGCTTTCTTT. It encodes CASSQGPGGTEAFF.